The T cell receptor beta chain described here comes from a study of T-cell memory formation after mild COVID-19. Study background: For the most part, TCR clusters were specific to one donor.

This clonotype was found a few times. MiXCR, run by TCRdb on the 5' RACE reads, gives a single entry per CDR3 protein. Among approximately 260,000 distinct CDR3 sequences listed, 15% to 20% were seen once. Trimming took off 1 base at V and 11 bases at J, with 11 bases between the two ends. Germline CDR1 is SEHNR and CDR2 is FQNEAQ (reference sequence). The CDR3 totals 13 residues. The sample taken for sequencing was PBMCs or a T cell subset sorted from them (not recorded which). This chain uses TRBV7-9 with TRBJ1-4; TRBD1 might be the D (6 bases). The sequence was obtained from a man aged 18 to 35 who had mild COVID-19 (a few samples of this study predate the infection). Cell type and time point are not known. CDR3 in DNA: TGTGCCAGCAGCTTAGACGGGGGCAGGAAACTGTTTTTT. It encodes CASSLDGGRKLFF.